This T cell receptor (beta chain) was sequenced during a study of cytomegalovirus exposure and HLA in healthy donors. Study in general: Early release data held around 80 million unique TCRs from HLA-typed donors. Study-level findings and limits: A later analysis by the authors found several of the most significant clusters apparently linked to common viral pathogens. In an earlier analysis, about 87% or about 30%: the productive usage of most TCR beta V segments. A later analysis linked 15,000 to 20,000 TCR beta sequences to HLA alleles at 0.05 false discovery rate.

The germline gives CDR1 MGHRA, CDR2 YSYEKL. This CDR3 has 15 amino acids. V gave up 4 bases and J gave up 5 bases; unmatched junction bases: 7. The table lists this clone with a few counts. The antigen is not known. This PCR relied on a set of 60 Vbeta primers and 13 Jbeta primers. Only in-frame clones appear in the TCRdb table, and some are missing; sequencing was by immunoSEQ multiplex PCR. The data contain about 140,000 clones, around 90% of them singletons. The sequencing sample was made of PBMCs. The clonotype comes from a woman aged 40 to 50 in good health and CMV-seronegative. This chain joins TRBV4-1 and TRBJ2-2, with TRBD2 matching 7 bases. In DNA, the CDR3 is TGCGCCAGCAGCCCCCACGGGGGGAAGACCGGGGAGCTGTTTTTT. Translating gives CASSPHGGKTGELFF.